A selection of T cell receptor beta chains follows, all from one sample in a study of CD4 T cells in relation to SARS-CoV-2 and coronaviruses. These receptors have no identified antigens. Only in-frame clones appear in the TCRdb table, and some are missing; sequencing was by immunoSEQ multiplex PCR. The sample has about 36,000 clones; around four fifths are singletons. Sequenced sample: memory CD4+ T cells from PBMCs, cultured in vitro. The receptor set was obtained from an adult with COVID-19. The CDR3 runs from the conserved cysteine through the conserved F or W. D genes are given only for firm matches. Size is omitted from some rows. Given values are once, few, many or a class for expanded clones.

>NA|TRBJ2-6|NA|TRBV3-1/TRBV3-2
CASSQGFSGANVLTF
TGTGCCAGCAGCCAAGGATTCTCTGGGGCCAACGTCCTGACTTTC
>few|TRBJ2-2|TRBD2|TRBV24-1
CATSDQGLAGMNTGELFF
TGTGCCACCAGTGATCAGGGACTAGCGGGGATGAACACCGGGGAGCTGTTTTTT
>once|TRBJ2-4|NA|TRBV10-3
CAISSEEGNIQYF
TGTGCCATCAGTAGCGAAGAGGGGAACATTCAGTACTTC
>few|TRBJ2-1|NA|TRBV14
CASGQAGGNFYNEQFF
TGTGCCAGTGGACAGGCCGGCGGGAACTTCTACAATGAGCAGTTCTTC
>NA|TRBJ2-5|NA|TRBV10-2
CATSPGPVGVETQYF
TGCGCCACGTCTCCGGGACCCGTGGGAGTGGAGACCCAGTACTTC
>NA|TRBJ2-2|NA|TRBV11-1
CASSPSANTGELFF
TGTGCCAGCAGCCCCAGCGCGAACACCGGGGAGCTGTTTTTT
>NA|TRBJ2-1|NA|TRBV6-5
CASLDSTTYNEQFF
TGTGCCAGCCTCGACTCTACTACCTACAATGAGCAGTTCTTC
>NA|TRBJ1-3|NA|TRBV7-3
CASSPLRSPLGAGNTIYF
TGTGCCAGCAGCCCCCTAAGGTCCCCGTTAGGGGCTGGAAACACCATATATTTT
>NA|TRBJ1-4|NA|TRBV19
CASSEGGDSNEKLFF
TGTGCCAGTAGTGAGGGGGGAGATTCTAATGAAAAACTGTTTTTT
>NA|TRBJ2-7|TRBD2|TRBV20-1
CSAISGRLQYF
TGCAGTGCTATTAGCGGGAGGCTTCAGTACTTC
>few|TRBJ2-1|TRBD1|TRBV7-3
CASSPSGQGAFEPFF
TGTGCCAGCAGCCCCTCCGGACAGGGGGCGTTCGAGCCCTTCTTC
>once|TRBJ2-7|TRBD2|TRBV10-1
CASSVCLSGRADEQYF
TGCGCCAGCAGTGTGTGCCTTAGCGGGAGGGCCGACGAGCAGTACTTC
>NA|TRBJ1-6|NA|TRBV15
CATSRASDFNSPLHF
TGTGCCACCAGCAGGGCCTCTGACTTTAATTCACCCCTCCACTTT
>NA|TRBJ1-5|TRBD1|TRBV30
CAWSGRNRTGRTEPQHF
TGTGCCTGGAGCGGGCGAAACAGGACAGGGAGGACGGAGCCCCAGCATTTT
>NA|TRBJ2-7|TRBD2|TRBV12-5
CASAAGGPNYEQYF
TGTGCTAGTGCGGCGGGAGGGCCCAACTACGAGCAGTACTTC
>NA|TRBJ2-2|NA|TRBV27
CASSFRLVGVVFSGELFF
TGTGCCAGCAGTTTTAGACTAGTGGGAGTCGTTTTTTCCGGGGAGCTGTTTTTT
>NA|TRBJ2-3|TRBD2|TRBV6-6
CASSSKREGRDTQYF
TGTGCCAGCAGTTCTAAGCGGGAGGGCCGAGATACGCAGTATTTT
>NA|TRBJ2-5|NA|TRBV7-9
CASSLKETQYF
TGTGCCAGCAGCTTAAAAGAGACCCAGTACTTC
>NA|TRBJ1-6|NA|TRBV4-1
CASSQGRVAAGNSPLHF
TGCGCCAGCAGCCAGGGCCGGGTCGCTGCTGGGAATTCACCCCTCCACTTT
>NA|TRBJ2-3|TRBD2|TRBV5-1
CASSLPGTSGSTDTQYF
TGCGCCAGCAGCTTACCCGGGACTAGCGGATCCACAGATACGCAGTATTTT
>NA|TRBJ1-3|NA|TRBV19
CASRSAGFSGNTIYF
TGTGCCAGTAGATCGGCGGGTTTCTCTGGAAACACCATATATTTT
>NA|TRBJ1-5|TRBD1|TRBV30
CAWSGWDRNHQPQHF
TGTGCCTGGAGTGGCTGGGACAGAAACCATCAGCCCCAGCATTTT
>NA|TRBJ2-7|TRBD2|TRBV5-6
CASSNGLAGVRAYEQYF
TGTGCCAGCAGCAATGGACTAGCGGGAGTCAGGGCCTACGAGCAGTACTTC
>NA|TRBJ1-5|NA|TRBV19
CASRGLNPLQNQPQHF
TGTGCCAGTAGGGGACTCAATCCCCTGCAAAATCAGCCCCAGCATTTT
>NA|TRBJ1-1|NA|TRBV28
CASSLFMREGTEAFF
TGTGCCAGCAGTTTATTCATGAGGGAGGGCACTGAAGCTTTCTTT
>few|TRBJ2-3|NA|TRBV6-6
CASTKDTGISTDTQYF
TGTGCCAGCACCAAAGACACGGGAATAAGCACAGATACGCAGTATTTT
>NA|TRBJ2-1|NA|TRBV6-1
CASSEYRWKFF
TGTGCCAGCAGTGAGTACAGGTGGAAGTTCTTC
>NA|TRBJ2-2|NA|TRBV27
CASSLRENTGELFF
TGTGCCAGCAGTTTGCGGGAGAACACCGGGGAGCTGTTTTTT
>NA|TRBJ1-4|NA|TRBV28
CASGVGNEKLFF
TGTGCCAGCGGAGTGGGGAATGAAAAACTGTTTTTT
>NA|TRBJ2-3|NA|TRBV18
CASSPNTDTQYF
TGTGCCAGCTCACCTAACACAGATACGCAGTATTTT
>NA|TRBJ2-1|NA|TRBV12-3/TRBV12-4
CASSDRREQFF
TGTGCCAGCAGTGACCGTAGGGAGCAGTTCTTC
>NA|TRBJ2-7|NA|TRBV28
CASYSRTGSEGAGGYEQYF
TGTGCCAGCTATTCCAGGACAGGGTCTGAGGGAGCGGGAGGTTACGAGCAGTACTTC
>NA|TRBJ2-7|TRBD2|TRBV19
CASKTSGSSYEQYF
TGTGCCAGTAAGACTAGCGGGAGCTCCTACGAGCAGTACTTC
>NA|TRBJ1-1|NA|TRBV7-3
CASSLKGVTEAFF
TGTGCCAGCAGCTTAAAGGGAGTAACTGAAGCTTTCTTT
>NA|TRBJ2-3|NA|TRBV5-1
CASSLDQQGGTDTQYF
TGCGCCAGCAGCTTGGATCAGCAGGGAGGCACAGATACGCAGTATTTT
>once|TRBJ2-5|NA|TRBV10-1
CASSESIMETQYF
TGCGCCAGCAGTGAGTCGATTATGGAGACCCAGTACTTC
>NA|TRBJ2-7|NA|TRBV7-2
CASSLVPASEQYF
TGTGCCAGCAGCTTAGTTCCGGCTTCCGAGCAGTACTTC
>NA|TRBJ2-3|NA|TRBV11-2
CASSSTVDTQYF
TGTGCCAGCAGCTCCACGGTAGATACGCAGTATTTT
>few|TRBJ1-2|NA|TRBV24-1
CATSAGAAYGYTF
TGTGCCACCAGTGCAGGGGCCGCCTATGGCTACACCTTC
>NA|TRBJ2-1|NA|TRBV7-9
CASSNRDTPYNEQFF
TGTGCCAGCAGCAACCGGGACACCCCCTACAATGAGCAGTTCTTC
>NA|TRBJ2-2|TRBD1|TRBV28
CASSSLRTGGTGELFF
TGTGCCAGCAGTTCACTAAGGACAGGGGGGACCGGGGAGCTGTTTTTT
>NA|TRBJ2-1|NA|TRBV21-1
CASWGGGPWRFF
TGTGCCAGCTGGGGGGGAGGTCCTTGGCGGTTCTTC
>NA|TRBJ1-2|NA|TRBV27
CASSFRQANYGYTF
TGTGCCAGCAGTTTTCGACAGGCTAACTATGGCTACACCTTC
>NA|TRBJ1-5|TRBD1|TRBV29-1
CSVEGTGRNPARLPQHF
TGCAGCGTTGAAGGGACAGGGCGGAACCCCGCTCGTCTGCCCCAGCATTTT
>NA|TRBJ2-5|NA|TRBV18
CASSPSRQSQETQYF
TGTGCCAGCTCACCTTCAAGACAGTCTCAAGAGACCCAGTACTTC
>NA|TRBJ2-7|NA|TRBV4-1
CASSQDGTYEQYF
TGCGCCAGCAGCCAAGATGGGACCTACGAGCAGTACTTC
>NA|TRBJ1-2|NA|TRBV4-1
CASSQRGGDGYTF
TGCGCCAGCAGCCAAAGGGGGGGGGATGGCTACACCTTC
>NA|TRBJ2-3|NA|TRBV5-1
CASSLMFRGWTDTQYF
TGCGCCAGCAGCTTGATGTTCAGGGGATGGACAGATACGCAGTATTTT
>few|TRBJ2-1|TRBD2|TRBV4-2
CASSRGLAGVQYEQFF
TGTGCCAGCAGCCGGGGACTAGCGGGCGTCCAGTATGAGCAGTTCTTC
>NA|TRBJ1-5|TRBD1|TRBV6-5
CASSRQGSNQPQHF
TGTGCCAGCAGTCGACAGGGGAGCAATCAGCCCCAGCATTTT
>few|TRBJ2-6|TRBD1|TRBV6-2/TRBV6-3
CASSYDRGSGANVLTF
TGTGCCAGCAGTTACGACAGGGGCTCTGGGGCCAACGTCCTGACTTTC
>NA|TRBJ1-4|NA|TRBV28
CASSPPGLENEKLFF
TGTGCCAGCAGTCCCCCGGGACTCGAGAATGAAAAACTGTTTTTT
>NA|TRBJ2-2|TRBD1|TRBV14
CASSKRQGAGELFF
TGTGCCAGCAGCAAGAGACAGGGGGCCGGGGAGCTGTTTTTT
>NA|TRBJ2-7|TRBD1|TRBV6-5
CASSPGGYEQYF
TGTGCCAGCAGTCCAGGGGGCTACGAGCAGTACTTC
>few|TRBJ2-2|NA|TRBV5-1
CASSLVFGNTGELFF
TGCGCCAGCAGCTTGGTTTTCGGCAACACCGGGGAGCTGTTTTTT
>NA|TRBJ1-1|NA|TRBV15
CATSLSQGETEAFF
TGTGCCACCAGCCTTTCGCAGGGAGAGACTGAAGCTTTCTTT
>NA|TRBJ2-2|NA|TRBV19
CASALDGAGELFF
TGTGCCAGTGCCCTGGACGGGGCGGGGGAGCTGTTTTTT